Included here is one T cell receptor (beta chain) sequence, with context. Its antigen is not identified. The data were obtained in a study of CD8 T cells in ankylosing spondylitis. General observations from the study: Within ankylosing spondylitis blood, a TCR beta motif made up of several highly homologous variants appeared to be characteristic.

TCRdb reprocessed the 5' RACE reads via MiXCR and lists one record per CDR3 protein. This sample carries about 350,000 distinct CDR3 sequences, roughly 20% of them seen once, and the ten largest clones take about 12%. The CDR3 has 17 amino acids. The ends were cut back, 4 bases at V and 9 bases at J, with 25 bases in the middle. CDR1 and CDR2 (germline): SGHAT, FQNNGV. Sample: blood, either unsorted or a sorted T cell fraction (not recorded which). The receptor comes from a male donor with ankylosing spondylitis or in good health (not recorded which). V is TRBV11-2 and J is TRBJ2-1, with D perhaps TRBD2 (8 bases). CDR3 DNA: TGTGCCAGCAGCTCCAGGGGGAGCGGGGGACCTCTGTCTGAGCAGTTCTTC. Protein: CASSSRGSGGPLSEQFF. Filled out from reference TRBV11-2 and TRBJ2-1, the complete variable domain reads EAGVAQSPRYKIIEKRQSVAFWCNPISGHATLYWYQQILGQGPKLLIQFQNNGVVDDSQLPKDRFSAERLKGVDSTLKIQPAKLEDSAVYLCASSSRGSGGPLSEQFFGPGTRLTVL.